This T cell receptor beta chain is from a study of long-term antiretroviral therapy in people with HIV. Overall study: In the earliest collections, sampling predates the 2015 immediate-ART recommendation by about a decade.

The libraries were made with immunoSEQ v3.0 at survey level. The table came from immunoSEQ multiplex PCR; TCRdb's copy has only in-frame clones and leaves some out. The sample consists of under 40,000 clones, 80% to 90% of them appearing once. Losses at the gene ends were 3 bases for V and 2 bases for J; bases not matched to a gene: 3. Germline V gene data show CDR1 as MGHDK and CDR2 as SYGVNS. This CDR3 region has 14 residues. The source is a man younger than 30 with HIV. This specimen consisted of unsorted PBMCs, obtained 0.3 years after starting antiretroviral therapy. This chain connects TRBV25-1 to TRBJ2-5, with 7 bases fitting TRBD1. The CDR3 region has the DNA TGTGCCAGCAGTGATGGGACAGTGCAAGAGACCCAGTACTTC. Translation gives CASSDGTVQETQYF.